This TCR beta chain was sequenced during a study of blood T cell repertoires in COVID-19. Overall study context: The United States, Italy and Spain provided the acute and convalescent COVID-19 samples.

Produced via immunoSEQ multiplex PCR; TCRdb's table is partial and in-frame only. The sample lists approximately 360,000 clones, about four fifths occurring once. The CDR3 runs 14 residues. V was shortened by 5 bases and J by 11 bases, with 21 bases between the two germline ends. Germline loops: CDR1 SGHTA, CDR2 FQGNSA. This clone was detected only once. V and J are TRBV7-2 and TRBJ1-1; unclear D gene. The sample consisted of PBMCs or T cells enriched from blood (not recorded which). The receptor's source is a woman between 50 and 59 years old who had recovered from COVID-19. The CDR3, as DNA: TGTGCCAGCAGCCCCCGTGGAAACGGTCTGGAGGCTTTCTTT. Translated, it gives CASSPRGNGLEAFF.